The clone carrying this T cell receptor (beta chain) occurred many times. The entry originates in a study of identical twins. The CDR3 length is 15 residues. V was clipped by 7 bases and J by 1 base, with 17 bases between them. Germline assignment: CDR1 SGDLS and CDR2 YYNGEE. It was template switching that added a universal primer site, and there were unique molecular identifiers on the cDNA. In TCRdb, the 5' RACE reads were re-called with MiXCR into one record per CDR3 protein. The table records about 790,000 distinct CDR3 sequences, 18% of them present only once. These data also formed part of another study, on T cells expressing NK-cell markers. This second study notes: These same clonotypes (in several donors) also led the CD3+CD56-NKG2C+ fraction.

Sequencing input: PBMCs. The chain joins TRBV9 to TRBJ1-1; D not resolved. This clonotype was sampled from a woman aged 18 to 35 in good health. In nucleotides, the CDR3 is TGTGCCAGCGACGTACGTGGTCCCGCGAACACTGAAGCTTTCTTT. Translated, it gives CASDVRGPANTEAFF.